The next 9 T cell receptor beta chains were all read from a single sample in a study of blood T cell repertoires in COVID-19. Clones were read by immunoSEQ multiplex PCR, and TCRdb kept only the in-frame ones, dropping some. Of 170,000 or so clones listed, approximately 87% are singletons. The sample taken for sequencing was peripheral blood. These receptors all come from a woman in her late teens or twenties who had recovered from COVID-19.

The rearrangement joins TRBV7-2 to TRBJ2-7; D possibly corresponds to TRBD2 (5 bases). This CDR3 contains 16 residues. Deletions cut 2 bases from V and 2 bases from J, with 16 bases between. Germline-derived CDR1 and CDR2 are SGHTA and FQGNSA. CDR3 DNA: TGTGCCAGCAGCTTATCTAGCAGCCCCCCGACCTACGAGCAGTACGTC. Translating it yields CASSLSSSPPTYEQYV.

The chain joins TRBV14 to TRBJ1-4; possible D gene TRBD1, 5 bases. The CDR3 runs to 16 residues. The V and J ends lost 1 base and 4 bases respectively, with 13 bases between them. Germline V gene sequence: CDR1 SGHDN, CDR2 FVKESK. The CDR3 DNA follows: TGTGCCAGCAGCCAAGTTTCAGGGCAACGTAATGAAAAACTGTTTTTT. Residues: CASSQVSGQRNEKLFF.

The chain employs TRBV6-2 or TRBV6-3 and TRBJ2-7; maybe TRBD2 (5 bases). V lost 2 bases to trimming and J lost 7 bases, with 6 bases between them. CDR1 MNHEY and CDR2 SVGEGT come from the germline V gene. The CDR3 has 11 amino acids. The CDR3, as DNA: TGTGCCAGCAGTTACGAGGGAGAGCAGTACTTC. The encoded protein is CASSYEGEQYF.

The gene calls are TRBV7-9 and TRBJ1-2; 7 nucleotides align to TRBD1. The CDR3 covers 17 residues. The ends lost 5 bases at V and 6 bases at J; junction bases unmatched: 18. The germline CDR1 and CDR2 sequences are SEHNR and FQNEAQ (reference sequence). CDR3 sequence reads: CASSHYWTGRGTNGYTF. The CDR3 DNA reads TGTGCCAGCAGCCACTACTGGACAGGCCGGGGAACCAATGGCTACACCTTC.

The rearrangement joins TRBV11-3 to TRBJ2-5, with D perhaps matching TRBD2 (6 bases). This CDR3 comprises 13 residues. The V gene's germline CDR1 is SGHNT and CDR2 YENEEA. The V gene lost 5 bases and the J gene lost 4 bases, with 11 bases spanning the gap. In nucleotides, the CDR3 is TGTGCCAGCAGCGCGGGGCTCGGAGAGACCCAGTACTTC. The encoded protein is CASSAGLGETQYF. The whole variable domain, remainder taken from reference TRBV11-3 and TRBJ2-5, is EAGVVQSPRYKIIEKKQPVAFWCNPISGHNTLYWYLQNLGQGPELLIRYENEEAVDDSQLPKDRFSAERLKGVDSTLKIQPAELGDSAVYLCASSAGLGETQYFGPGTRLLVL.

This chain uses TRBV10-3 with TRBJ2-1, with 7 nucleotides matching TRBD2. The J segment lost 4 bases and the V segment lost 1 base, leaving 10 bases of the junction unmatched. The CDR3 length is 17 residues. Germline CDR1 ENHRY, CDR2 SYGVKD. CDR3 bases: TGTGCCATCAGTGAGTTCGGCACGGGGGGAAGTTACAATGAGCAGTTCTTC. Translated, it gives CAISEFGTGGSYNEQFF.

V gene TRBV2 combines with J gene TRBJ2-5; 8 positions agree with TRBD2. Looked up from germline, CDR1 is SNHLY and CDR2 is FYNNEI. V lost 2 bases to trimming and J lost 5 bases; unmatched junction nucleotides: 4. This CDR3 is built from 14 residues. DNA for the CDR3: TGTGCCAGCAGTGAAAGCGGGAGCTTGGAGACCCAGTACTTC. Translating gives CASSESGSLETQYF.

The chain's CDR3 is CASSPPSGSLNEQFF. The CDR3 DNA reads as TGTGCCAGCAGTCCCCCTAGCGGGAGTCTGAATGAGCAGTTCTTC. The rearrangement joins TRBV28 to TRBJ2-1, with 10 nucleotides matching TRBD2. CDR1 and CDR2 from the germline V gene are MDHEN and SYDVKM. The CDR3 runs to 15 residues. The V and J ends lost 5 bases and 7 bases, in that order; junction bases with no gene match: 8.

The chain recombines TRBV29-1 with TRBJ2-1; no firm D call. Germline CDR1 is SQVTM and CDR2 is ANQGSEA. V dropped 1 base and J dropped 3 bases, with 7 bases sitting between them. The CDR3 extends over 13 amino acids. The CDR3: CSVEAFSYNEQFF. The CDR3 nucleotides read TGCAGCGTTGAAGCCTTCAGCTACAATGAGCAGTTCTTC.